This is a list of T cell receptor beta chains from one sample in a study of T cells after yellow fever vaccination. TCRdb recomputed calls from the 5' RACE reads with MiXCR, one row per CDR3 protein. The table includes more than 350,000 distinct CDR3 sequences, about 9.9% detected once. The sample in question was PBMCs, obtained on the day of the first yellow fever vaccination. These receptors came from a man between 18 and 29 years old who received the YFV17D yellow fever vaccine. The CDR3 runs from the conserved cysteine through the conserved F or W. D genes are given only for firm matches. Some rows mark clone size as missing; the rest say once, few, many or name a class of expanded clone.

J: TRBJ1-3
V: TRBV4-3
length: 16
D: -
size: few
CDR3: CASSQDRGGTGNTIYF
DNA: TGCGCCAGCAGCCAAGATCGAGGGGGGACTGGAAACACCATATATTTT

J: TRBJ2-7
V: TRBV27
length: 17
D: TRBD1
size: few
CDR3: CASSLSKTGDSSYEQYF
DNA: TGTGCCAGCAGTTTATCAAAAACAGGGGATAGCTCCTACGAGCAGTACTTC

J: TRBJ1-2
V: TRBV19
length: 16
D: TRBD1
size: -
CDR3: CASSISGTGKSYGYTF
DNA: TGTGCCAGTAGTATAAGTGGGACAGGGAAGAGTTATGGCTACACCTTC

J: TRBJ2-1
V: TRBV5-5
length: 15
D: TRBD2
size: few
CDR3: CASSLGTSGEREQFF
DNA: TGTGCCAGCAGCTTGGGGACTAGCGGGGAGCGTGAGCAGTTCTTC

J: TRBJ2-1
V: TRBV12-3/TRBV12-4
length: 15
D: -
size: few
CDR3: CASSIGTTSYNEQFF
DNA: TGTGCCAGCAGTATTGGGACAACCTCCTACAATGAGCAGTTCTTC

J: TRBJ2-3
V: TRBV20-1
length: 16
D: TRBD2
size: few
CDR3: CSAPPRRGGETDTQYF
DNA: TGCAGTGCGCCCCCCCGGCGGGGGGGGGAAACAGATACGCAGTATTTT

J: TRBJ1-4
V: TRBV6-2/TRBV6-3
length: 15
D: -
size: -
CDR3: CASSYQSQLKEKLFF
DNA: TGTGCCAGCAGTTACCAAAGCCAGCTAAAGGAAAAACTGTTTTTT

J: TRBJ1-6
V: TRBV20-1
length: 14
D: -
size: few
CDR3: CSARDREGISPLHF
DNA: TGCAGTGCTAGAGATCGTGAGGGCATTTCACCCCTCCACTTT

J: TRBJ2-2
V: TRBV27
length: 15
D: TRBD1
size: few
CDR3: CASSLGTGGAGELFF
DNA: TGTGCCAGCAGTTTGGGGACAGGGGGGGCCGGGGAGCTGTTTTTT

J: TRBJ1-3
V: TRBV10-3
length: 16
D: -
size: few
CDR3: CAISESHPSSGNTIYF
DNA: TGTGCCATCAGTGAGTCACATCCTAGCTCTGGAAACACCATATATTTT

J: TRBJ2-5
V: TRBV19
length: 12
D: -
size: -
CDR3: CASSNDKETQYF
DNA: TGTGCCAGTAGTAATGACAAGGAGACCCAGTACTTC

J: TRBJ2-5
V: TRBV6-1
length: 14
D: TRBD2
size: few
CDR3: CASSRGGARETQYF
DNA: TGTGCCAGCAGCCGCGGGGGAGCAAGAGAAACCCAGTACTTC

J: TRBJ1-5
V: TRBV28
length: 15
D: -
size: few
CDR3: CASSLPGQGGKPQHF
DNA: TGTGCCAGCAGTTTACCAGGGCAGGGCGGGAAGCCCCAGCATTTT

J: TRBJ2-6
V: TRBV24-1
length: 16
D: -
size: few
CDR3: CATSDRKLSGANVLTF
DNA: TGTGCCACCAGTGATCGAAAGCTCTCTGGGGCCAACGTCCTGACTTTC

J: TRBJ1-6
V: TRBV4-1
length: 15
D: TRBD1
size: few
CDR3: CASSQGDRDYSPLHF
DNA: TGCGCCAGCAGCCAAGGGGACAGGGATTATTCACCCCTCCACTTT

J: TRBJ2-6
V: TRBV3-1
length: 16
D: -
size: few
CDR3: CASTQSTGSGANVLTF
DNA: TGTGCCAGCACCCAATCGACAGGCTCTGGGGCCAACGTCCTGACTTTC

J: TRBJ2-1
V: TRBV6-5
length: 13
D: -
size: few
CDR3: CASSTGQFNEQFF
DNA: TGTGCCAGCAGTACTGGACAGTTCAATGAGCAGTTCTTC

J: TRBJ1-1
V: TRBV12-3/TRBV12-4
length: 14
D: TRBD1
size: -
CDR3: CASSGGQMNTEAFF
DNA: TGTGCCAGCAGTGGGGGACAGATGAACACTGAAGCTTTCTTT

J: TRBJ2-2
V: TRBV2
length: 15
D: -
size: few
CDR3: CASSELQGGTGELFF
DNA: TGTGCCAGCAGTGAACTACAGGGTGGCACCGGGGAGCTGTTTTTT

J: TRBJ2-1
V: TRBV3-1
length: 13
D: -
size: many
CDR3: CASSLRSGDEQFF
DNA: TGTGCCAGCAGCCTAAGGTCGGGCGATGAGCAGTTCTTC

J: TRBJ2-6
V: TRBV12-3/TRBV12-4
length: 18
D: -
size: -
CDR3: CASSTHRADSSGANVLTF
DNA: TGTGCCAGCAGTACACACAGGGCGGACTCCTCTGGGGCCAACGTCCTGACTTTC

J: TRBJ1-2
V: TRBV29-1
length: 12
D: -
size: -
CDR3: CSSSEGEMGYTF
DNA: TGCAGCTCCTCTGAGGGGGAGATGGGCTACACCTTC

J: TRBJ1-5
V: TRBV25-1
length: 14
D: TRBD1
size: few
CDR3: CASRDDRDNQPQHF
DNA: TGTGCCAGCAGAGACGACAGGGACAATCAGCCCCAGCATTTT